This T cell receptor (beta chain) came from a study of control samples from healthy donors and cancer patients. The germline V gene encodes CDR1 SGHVS and CDR2 FNYEAQ. With V trimmed by 1 base and J by 0 bases, 2 bases remained unmatched. This CDR3 region has 15 residues. Only in-frame clones appear in the TCRdb table, and some are missing; sequencing was by immunoSEQ multiplex PCR. The repertoire holds some 120,000 clones, more than 75% seen once, with around 9.4% in the top ten. This clone came up once. This chain links TRBV7-6 with TRBJ1-1; 7 nucleotides agree with TRBD1. The material sequenced was blood. This clonotype was sampled from a man aged 40-49 years in good health. CDR3 DNA: TGTGCCAGCAGCTTAGGGGACAGTATGAACACTGAAGCTTTCTTT. It translates to CASSLGDSMNTEAFF.